This TCR beta chain was found in a study of technical replicates of blood from several donors. Using immunoSEQ multiplex PCR, the repertoire was profiled, and TCRdb retains in-frame clones only, with some absent. The data contain about 87,000 clones, about 95% of them singletons. The germline gives CDR1 MNHEY, CDR2 SMNVEV (reference sequence). The CDR3 is made up of 16 amino acids. V dropped 3 bases and J dropped 6; count of bases not matched to a gene: 12. This TCR derives from a human donor in good health. Material for sequencing was T cells isolated from PBMCs. This chain connects TRBV27 to TRBJ1-1; 8 nucleotides line up with TRBD1. The CDR3 loop is CASSLTLRTGSSEAFF. The DNA for the CDR3 is TGTGCCAGCAGTTTGACCCTGCGGACAGGGTCGTCTGAAGCTTTCTTT.